This T cell receptor beta chain was sequenced during a study of regulatory T cells in long-lasting Graves disease. To note about this clonotype: Its specificity is not known.

Time point reported: newly diagnosed GD, antithyroid drugs for less than 3 months. PBMC RNA served as the TCR library source. CDR3 length equals 14 residues. V gave up 7 bases and J gave up 7 bases; unmatched junction bases: 5. Germline CDR1 reads ENHRY; CDR2 reads SYGVKD. The authors built TCR beta libraries using iRepertoire HTBI primers and Arm-PCR of CDR3 regions. TCRdb reprocessed the multiplex PCR reads via MiXCR and lists one record per CDR3 protein. Here the sample spans approximately 350,000 distinct CDR3 sequences, 12% being singletons. Overall study results and limits: For persistent Graves' patients, TCR diversity was lower than for newly diagnosed ones.

The data also belong to a second study, concerning T cells in Graves' hyperthyroidism and ophthalmopathy. That work adds: The study enrolled patients aged 18 to 65 with newly diagnosed hyperthyroidism of under 2 months' duration. Using 13 V-J features, a model discriminated ophthalmopathy from stable hyperthyroidism.

This chain joins TRBV10-3 and TRBJ1-6; 9 bases are a match to TRBD1. This TCR derives from a woman aged 18-29 years with Graves disease. The sequencing here drew on peripheral blood mononuclear cells (PBMCs), taken at new diagnosis, from a patient treated with antithyroid drugs. DNA of the CDR3: TGTGCCATCAAACAGGGGGCTCAGAATTCACCCCTCCACTTT. Its protein product is CAIKQGAQNSPLHF.